This T cell receptor beta chain was observed in a study of T cells in Graves' hyperthyroidism and ophthalmopathy. Points from the study as a whole: Clonotypes that were expanded in thyroid above 0.001 mostly appeared in blood too. Ophthalmopathy and stable hyperthyroidism were told apart by a 13 V-J model. The model identified upcoming ophthalmopathy a median approximately six months ahead of onset.

This clonotype was detected ten times or more. What it binds is unknown. This CDR3 has 15 amino acids. CDR1 is SQVTM, CDR2 ANQGSEA, per germline. Germline trimming cut 2 bases from V and 2 bases from J; bases unmatched to any gene: 5. From RNA transcripts, TCR beta CDR3 regions were amplified. Using the HTBI primer set, a first-round RT-PCR was run on the TCR CDR3. TCRdb re-analysed the multiplex PCR reads in MiXCR, keeping a single row per CDR3 protein. The table lists hundreds of thousands of distinct CDR3 sequences, approximately 14% of them singletons, with under 15% in the top ten. Sequences were obtained from blood. The rearrangement uses TRBV29-1 and TRBJ2-3, with 9 bases matching TRBD1. The origin of this receptor is a man younger than 35 with Graves' ophthalmopathy. The CDR3 nucleotides are TGCAGCGTTGAATACGGGGACAGGGTCACAGATACGCAGTATTTT. Translated: CSVEYGDRVTDTQYF.